This TCR beta chain was recorded in a study of radiation and T cells in renal cell carcinoma. General study results and limits: Pretreatment tumor biopsies were lacking, so baseline clonotypes are unknown. In blood, top tumor clones expanded by 2 weeks, shrinking by 4.

With respect to this clone: Its antigen is undetermined.

This CDR3 is 16 amino acids long. V lost 0 bases to trimming and J lost 3 bases, with 16 bases between them. The germline CDR1 and CDR2 sequences are SGHNT and YYREEE (reference sequence). Time point specified: baseline pretreatment blood. Treatment: 15 Gy SBRT to primary tumor, nephrectomy 4 weeks later. The method was immunoSEQ multiplex PCR; TCRdb's version includes in-frame clones alone and lacks a portion of them. Here the sample spans 150,000 or so clones, over 80% being singletons. The specimen was blood, collected from a patient whose treatment included radiotherapy and nephrectomy. J is TRBJ2-7 and V is TRBV5-4, with D possibly being TRBD1 (6 bases). This TCR was sampled from a woman in her fifties or sixties with renal cell carcinoma. DNA of the CDR3: TGTGCCAGCAGCTTGGTGGGGTCAGGGGTGGACTACGAGCAGTACTTC. Its translation: CASSLVGSGVDYEQYF.